The 24 T cell receptor beta chains presented below share a single source sample, sequenced in a study of blood T cells in healthy people across ages. It was with a sample-barcoded 5' primer and a J-beta primer mix that a second PCR of roughly 7 to 12 cycles was run. TCRdb processed the 5' RACE reads anew with MiXCR; each CDR3 protein has one entry. The sample shows around 1,800,000 distinct CDR3 sequences, roughly two fifths of them seen only once. The sequenced sample consisted of blood. These receptors all stem from a human donor in good health.

The chain recombines TRBV25-1 with TRBJ1-3, with D hard to call. V was pared by 6 bases and J by 0 bases, with 12 bases between. The CDR3 consists of 15 residues. Per germline, CDR1 MGHDK and CDR2 SYGVNS. The CDR3 here is CASSVTPSSGNTIYF. The DNA of the CDR3 is TGTGCCAGCAGCGTCACACCCAGCTCTGGAAACACCATATATTTT.

Worth noting for this clonotype: This may be a read error, as it is one base from a much larger clone. The V and J genes are TRBV12-3 or TRBV12-4 and TRBJ1-2; D is unresolved. This CDR3 has 13 amino acids. The ends were cut back, 4 bases at V and 8 bases at J, with 14 bases in the middle. DNA of the CDR3: TGTGCCAGCAGTTCACAGAGATCCCCAGGCTACACCTTC. Translating gives CASSSQRSPGYTF.

This clonotype was observed a single time. Possible read error: a much larger clone is one base away. The rearrangement joins TRBV9 to TRBJ2-4, with 10 bases lining up with TRBD2. The J call is in doubt because the DNA end fits TRBJ2-5 better. The CDR3 loop spans 15 amino acids. Looked up from germline, CDR1 is SGDLS and CDR2 is YYNGEE. The CDR3 loop reads CAGSPSGGIQETQYF. In DNA, the CDR3 is TGTGCCGGCAGTCCTAGCGGGGGCATCCAAGAGACCCAGTACTTC.

This clonotype has a single count. CDR3 amino acids: CASSLVQALYGYTF. Here the CDR3 DNA reads TGTGCCAGCAGCTTAGTGCAGGCCCTCTATGGCTACACCTTC. The chain couples TRBV7-2 to TRBJ1-2; D is unclear. The V and J ends lost 1 base and 4 bases respectively, with 10 bases between them. This CDR3 has 14 amino acids. CDR1 and CDR2 (germline): SGHTA, FQGNSA. Combining the CDR3 with reference TRBV7-2 and TRBJ1-2 gives the whole variable domain GAGVSQSPSNKVTEKGKDVELRCDPISGHTALYWYRQSLGQGLEFLIYFQGNSAPDKSGLPSDRFSAERTGGSVSTLTIQRTQQEDSAVYLCASSLVQALYGYTFGSGTRLTVV.

V and J are TRBV15 and TRBJ1-2; 10 bases fit TRBD1. With 0 bases clipped from V and 2 bases from J, the junction kept 3 bases outside the gene matches. The CDR3 has 16 amino acids. The germline V gene has CDR1 LNHNV and CDR2 YYDKDF (reference sequence). DNA of the CDR3: TGTGCCACCAGCAGAGATTTGGGACAGGGGAACTATGGCTACACCTTC. Translated: CATSRDLGQGNYGYTF. Complete variable domain (other parts from reference TRBV15 and TRBJ1-2): DAMVIQNPRYQVTQFGKPVTLSCSQTLNHNVMYWYQQKSSQAPKLLFHYYDKDFNNEADTPDNFQSRRPNTSFCFLDIRSPGLGDTAMYLCATSRDLGQGNYGYTFGSGTRLTVV.

V gene TRBV20-1 combines with J gene TRBJ2-5, with 10 bases fitting TRBD1. Germline-derived CDR1 and CDR2 are DFQATT and SNEGSKA (reference sequence). This CDR3 spans 14 amino acids. Trimming cost V 6 bases and J 3 bases; bases outside gene matches: 7. CDR3 DNA: TGCAGTGCAGATGCCGGGACAGGGGAAGAGACCCAGTACTTC. This codes for CSADAGTGEETQYF.

The rearrangement joins TRBV29-1 to TRBJ1-4, with D hard to call. Germline V gene sequence: CDR1 SQVTM, CDR2 ANQGSEA. The V end was cut by 4 bases, the J end by 5 bases, with 8 bases between. This CDR3 comprises 12 residues. CDR3 protein: CSVGHGNEKLFF. DNA of the CDR3: TGCAGCGTTGGCCACGGAAATGAAAAACTGTTTTTT. The variable domain in full, with the rest retrieved from reference TRBV29-1 and TRBJ1-4, is SAVISQKPSRDICQRGTSLTIQCQVDSQVTMMFWYRQQPGQSLTLIATANQGSEATYESGFVIDKFPISRPNLTFSTLTVSNMSPEDSSIYLCSVGHGNEKLFFGSGTQLSVL.

This clonotype was found a few times. The chain couples TRBV10-3 to TRBJ1-2; 7 nucleotides line up with TRBD1. The V segment lost 6 bases and the J segment 2 bases; nucleotides outside the gene matches: 6. The CDR3 is 14 amino acids. CDR1 and CDR2 (germline): ENHRY, SYGVKD. CDR3 coding DNA: TGTGCCATCAGCGACCTGACAGGGAACTATGGCTACACCTTC. Protein sequence: CAISDLTGNYGYTF.

This rearrangement joins TRBV5-1 to TRBJ2-7; D might be TRBD2 (6 bases). Germline CDR1 and CDR2: SGHRS and YFSETQ. CDR3 length: 15 amino acids. Between the trimmed V and J ends, which lost 3 bases and 0 bases, there was a span of 13 bases. CDR3 bases: TGCGCCAGCAGCTCCGGGACTCTAATCTCCTACGAGCAGTACTTC. Translation: CASSSGTLISYEQYF. Together with reference TRBV5-1 and TRBJ2-7, the CDR3 gives the full variable domain: KAGVTQTPRYLIKTRGQQVTLSCSPISGHRSVSWYQQTPGQGLQFLFEYFSETQRNKGNFPGRFSGRQFSNSRSEMNVSTLELGDSALYLCASSSGTLISYEQYFGPGTRLTVT.

The CDR3 here is CASSQFAGHEQFF. CDR3 DNA sequence: TGTGCCAGCAGTCAATTTGCGGGGCATGAGCAGTTCTTC. This rearrangement joins TRBV13 to TRBJ2-1; weak D call: TRBD2 (6 bases). Germline CDR1 and CDR2: PRHDT and FYEKMQ (reference sequence). The CDR3 extends over 13 amino acids. Trimming took off 6 bases at V and 8 bases at J, with 14 bases between the two ends. The entire variable domain, with the rest obtained from reference TRBV13 and TRBJ2-1, is as follows: AAGVIQSPRHLIKEKRETATLKCYPIPRHDTVYWYQQGPGQDPQFLISFYEKMQSDKGSIPDRFSAQQFSDYHSELNMSSLELGDSALYFCASSQFAGHEQFFGPGTRLTVL.

A word on this clonotype: At one end, the junction sequence differs from germline, possibly due to a read error. The chain recombines TRBV27 with TRBJ2-2, with a possible D match to TRBD2 (5 bases). Germline values: CDR1 MNHEY, CDR2 SMNVEV (reference sequence). The CDR3 spans 15 residues. This chain's CDR3 is CASSFSPANTGELCF. The CDR3 coding sequence is TGTGCCAGCAGTTTTTCCCCAGCGAACACCGGGGAGCTGTGTTTT.

This clonotype was found a few times. This chain joins TRBV6-5 and TRBJ2-4; D not certain. The CDR3 sequence is 18 residues long. Trimming removed 0 bases from V and 0 bases from J, with 15 bases in between. Germline V lookup: CDR1 MNHEY, CDR2 SVGAGI. As DNA, the CDR3 is TGTGCCAGCAGTTACTCTTCCGGGCAGAGGCTAGCCAAAAACATTCAGTACTTC. Protein product: CASSYSSGQRLAKNIQYF.

The chain recombines TRBV15 with TRBJ1-6; D is ambiguous. The CDR3 totals 17 residues. In germline, CDR1 is LNHNV, CDR2 YYDKDF (reference sequence). Trimming removed 4 bases from V and 3 bases from J, with 16 bases in between. CDR3 amino acids: CATSNIRGRVYNSPLHF. CDR3 nucleotides: TGTGCCACCAGCAACATAAGAGGACGCGTCTATAATTCACCCCTCCACTTT. The full variable domain, with the rest looked up from reference TRBV15 and TRBJ1-6, is DAMVIQNPRYQVTQFGKPVTLSCSQTLNHNVMYWYQQKSSQAPKLLFHYYDKDFNNEADTPDNFQSRRPNTSFCFLDIRSPGLGDTAMYLCATSNIRGRVYNSPLHFGNGTRLTVT.

As for this clonotype: A read error may produce the germline difference seen at one junction end. The chain couples TRBV2 to TRBJ2-2; TRBD2 is a possible D gene (6 bases). The CDR3 consists of 15 residues. The V gene's germline CDR1 is SNHLY and CDR2 FYNNEI. CDR3 coding DNA: TGTGCCGGCAGTGATCCGGGGGCGAACACCGGGGAGCTGTTTTTT. Its translation is CAGSDPGANTGELFF.

V usage is TRBV7-2 and J usage is TRBJ2-5, with 9 bases identical to TRBD2. CDR1 is SGHTA and CDR2 is FQGNSA in the germline V gene. Germline trimming cut 6 bases from V and 5 bases from J; bases unmatched to any gene: 10. The CDR3 length is 15 residues. CDR3 nucleotides: TGTGCCAGCAGGTTGCATAGCGGGGGATTCGAGACCCAGTACTTC. This translates into CASRLHSGGFETQYF.

The rearrangement uses TRBV7-2 and TRBJ1-4, with 8 bases matching TRBD1. Germline V gene sequence: CDR1 SGHTA, CDR2 FQGNSA. The J segment lost 7 bases and the V segment lost 5 bases, leaving 12 bases of the junction unmatched. The CDR3 loop spans 16 amino acids. This CDR3 reads CASSPLDAGGGEKLFF. In DNA form, the CDR3 reads TGTGCCAGCAGCCCCCTCGACGCAGGGGGCGGTGAAAAACTGTTTTTT.

There are a few counts of this clonotype. The chain links TRBV3-1 to TRBJ2-3, with 7 bases identical to TRBD2. Per germline, CDR1 LGHDT and CDR2 YNNKEL (reference sequence). Losses at the gene ends were 4 bases for V and 2 bases for J; bases not matched to a gene: 9. This CDR3 contains 16 residues. CDR3 in amino acids: CASSPGGSHYTDTQYF. In nucleotides, the CDR3 is TGTGCCAGCAGCCCGGGCGGGAGCCATTACACAGATACGCAGTATTTT.

J is TRBJ2-1 and V is TRBV5-1, with TRBD1 identical over 7 bases. Germline-derived CDR1 and CDR2 are SGHRS and YFSETQ. V was clipped by 5 bases and J by 10 bases; unmatched bases: 9. The CDR3 loop spans 13 amino acids. CDR3: CASRQTGLEEQFF. CDR3 coding DNA: TGCGCCAGCAGACAGACAGGGTTAGAGGAGCAGTTCTTC.

The V gene is TRBV7-3, the J gene TRBJ2-3; unclear D gene. CDR1 is SGHTA and CDR2 is FQGTGA in the germline V gene. The CDR3 totals 14 residues. V lost 8 bases and J lost 1, with 13 bases in between. CDR3 sequence reads: CASGPSHGTDTQYF. For the CDR3, the DNA is TGTGCCAGCGGCCCCTCTCACGGCACAGATACGCAGTATTTT.

The chain has TRBV2 and TRBJ1-1; D gene uncertain. Germline V CDR1 and CDR2: SNHLY, FYNNEI. Trimming left V 8 bases short and J 2 bases short, with 12 bases between. This CDR3 has 13 amino acids. The CDR3 coding sequence is TGTGCCAGCTTGGAAAAACTTAACACTGAAGCTTTCTTT. Translating it yields CASLEKLNTEAFF.

A few counts support this clonotype. The chain links TRBV9 to TRBJ2-5, with D possibly TRBD2 on 5 matching bases. With 2 bases removed from V and 3 bases from J, the gap between germline ends came to 14 bases. The CDR3 has 15 amino acids. Germline V CDR1 and CDR2: SGDLS, YYNGEE. The CDR3 region is CASSVGGYREETQYF. Written as DNA, the CDR3 is TGTGCCAGCAGCGTCGGAGGCTACAGAGAAGAGACCCAGTACTTC. The variable domain in full, with the rest retrieved from reference TRBV9 and TRBJ2-5, is DSGVTQTPKHLITATGQRVTLRCSPRSGDLSVYWYQQSLDQGLQFLIQYYNGEERAKGNILERFSAQQFPDLHSELNLSSLELGDSALYFCASSVGGYREETQYFGPGTRLLVL.

This clonotype appeared a few times. The chain uses TRBV7-2 and TRBJ2-7; the match to TRBD1 covers 7 bases. Germline trimming cut 0 bases from V and 7 bases from J; bases unmatched to any gene: 9. Germline V gene lookup returns CDR1 SGHTA and CDR2 FQGNSA. This CDR3 region has 15 residues. DNA of the CDR3: TGTGCCAGCAGCTTAGCGCCTGTTAGGGGGCGAGAGCAGTACTTC. Encoded protein: CASSLAPVRGREQYF. Full variable domain (outside the CDR3, taken from reference TRBV7-2 and TRBJ2-7): GAGVSQSPSNKVTEKGKDVELRCDPISGHTALYWYRQSLGQGLEFLIYFQGNSAPDKSGLPSDRFSAERTGGSVSTLTIQRTQQEDSAVYLCASSLAPVRGREQYFGPGTRLTVT.

This clonotype was seen a single time. The rearrangement joins TRBV5-5 to TRBJ2-5; 9 bases line up with TRBD1. The junction had 8 bases not matched to a gene; V was cut back by 0 bases and J by 11 bases. Germline V CDR1 and CDR2: SGHKS, YYEKEE (reference sequence). The CDR3 is 14 amino acids. The CDR3: CASSLAQGAWEQYF. The CDR3 DNA reads as TGTGCCAGCAGCTTGGCACAGGGGGCGTGGGAGCAGTACTTC.

The V call is TRBV4-1, the J call TRBJ2-3, with D possibly called TRBD1 or TRBD2 (5 bases each). This CDR3 spans 17 amino acids. Germline CDR1 is MGHRA and CDR2 is YSYEKL. The V gene lost 4 bases and the J gene lost 3 bases, with 20 bases spanning the gap. DNA for the CDR3: TGCGCCAGCAGCCTTACCGAGGGGCAGGGTGTGACAGATACGCAGTATTTT. Its protein is CASSLTEGQGVTDTQYF.